This record concerns one T cell receptor (beta chain) sequence. Its cognate antigen is unknown. Trimming left V 3 bases short and J 5 bases short, with 13 bases between. The CDR3 spans 14 residues. Germline V CDR1 and CDR2: MGHRA, YSYEKL. Libraries were prepared by immunoSEQ multiplex PCR; TCRdb keeps only in-frame clonotypes and omits some of them. This sample has 25,000 or so clones; roughly 81% occur once, and the top ten carry roughly 18%. This sample is part of a study of CD4 T cells in relation to SARS-CoV-2 and coronaviruses. For the study at large: PBMCs were cultured with antigen for over nine days before TCR beta sequencing.

Unexposed donor CD4+ T cells date from about 2011-2018, before the COVID-19 pandemic. Isolation of CD4+ T cells took place after around eleven days in culture. Unexposed-donor CD4+ T cells were probed with SARS-CoV-2 S/N and four cold-coronavirus spikes, cells permitting. Input material: CD4+ T cells from PBMCs, cultured in vitro. The chain combines TRBV4-1 with TRBJ1-2; D unclear. This sequence originates from a human donor in good health. This CDR3 is CASSHPRANYGYTF. The CDR3 nucleotides are TGCGCCAGCAGCCACCCCCGAGCCAATTATGGCTACACCTTC.